One sample yielded the 3 T cell receptor beta chains listed below, sequenced in a study of blood T cell repertoires in COVID-19. Measured with immunoSEQ multiplex PCR; TCRdb has only the in-frame clones, and not every one. The table has some 250,000 clones, more than 75% seen once. Input material: peripheral blood. Receptors were obtained from a woman aged 25 to 39 who had recovered from COVID-19.

This CDR3 is CAISELDTVVFF. CDR3 sequence (DNA): TGTGCCATCAGTGAATTGGACACAGTGGTGTTTTTT. This chain uses TRBV10-3 with TRBJ2-2; D is perhaps TRBD1 (5 bases). The V and J ends lost 3 bases and 15 bases respectively, with 14 bases between them. The CDR3 length is 12 residues. Germline lookup yields CDR1 ENHRY and CDR2 SYGVKD.

A single count supports this clone. The V and J genes are TRBV4-1 and TRBJ2-3; the D gene is possibly TRBD2 (6 bases). Trimming took off 6 bases at V and 3 bases at J, with 10 bases between the two ends. In germline, CDR1 is MGHRA, CDR2 YSYEKL. The CDR3 is 13 amino acids. CDR3 DNA: TGCGCCAGCAGTCCGGGACTTACAGATACGCAGTATTTT. It specifies CASSPGLTDTQYF.

CDR3 region: CASSQALLVGGDEQFF. CDR3 DNA sequence: TGTGCCAGCAGCCAAGCTCTTCTCGTGGGGGGGGATGAGCAGTTCTTC. The chain has TRBV3-1 (or the pseudogene TRBV3-2) and TRBJ2-1; 7 nucleotides agree with TRBD2. CDR3 length equals 16 residues. With V trimmed by 1 base and J by 8 bases, 11 bases remained unmatched. From germline, CDR1 is LGHDT and CDR2 YNNKEL (reference sequence).